The rows below give T cell receptor beta chains drawn from one sample of a study of shared clonotypes between healthy human individuals. Libraries were prepared by immunoSEQ multiplex PCR; TCRdb keeps only in-frame clonotypes and omits some of them. The sample comprises 500,000 or so clones, about 96% of which are singletons, and approximately 0.067% rests with the top ten. What was sequenced was naive CD4+ T cells sorted from blood. Source of these receptors: a woman in her twenties or thirties in good health. Both conserved end residues are part of each CDR3. Each record gives: clone size, V gene, D gene, J gene, CDR3 protein, CDR3 DNA. D genes are given only for firm matches. Clone size is shown for a subset of rows, as once, few, many or a class of expanded clone.

size: -
V: TRBV2
D: TRBD2
J: TRBJ2-7
CDR3: CASYKTSGNEQYF
DNA: TGTGCCAGTTATAAGACTAGCGGGAACGAGCAGTACTTC

size: -
V: TRBV7-6
D: TRBD2
J: TRBJ2-7
CDR3: CASSLGLAEYEQYF
DNA: TGTGCCAGCAGCTTAGGACTAGCGGAGTACGAGCAGTACTTC

size: once
V: TRBV19
D: TRBD1
J: TRBJ2-7
CDR3: CASSRQGRGEQYF
DNA: TGTGCCAGTAGCCGACAGGGTAGGGGCGAGCAGTACTTC

size: -
V: TRBV11-2
D: TRBD2
J: TRBJ2-1
CDR3: CASSLGLAGMYNEQFF
DNA: TGTGCCAGCAGCTTAGGACTAGCGGGAATGTACAATGAGCAGTTCTTC

size: -
V: TRBV19
D: -
J: TRBJ2-3
CDR3: CASSRTYGTDTQYF
DNA: TGTGCCAGTAGTAGGACTTACGGCACAGATACGCAGTATTTT

size: -
V: TRBV27
D: -
J: TRBJ1-1
CDR3: CASSAQGMNTEAFF
DNA: TGTGCCAGCAGTGCACAGGGCATGAACACTGAAGCTTTCTTT

size: -
V: TRBV18
D: -
J: TRBJ1-3
CDR3: CASSPRGQADGNTIYF
DNA: TGTGCCAGCTCACCCCGCGGGCAGGCCGATGGAAACACCATATATTTT

size: -
V: TRBV11-3
D: -
J: TRBJ2-7
CDR3: CASSLSRLSEQYF
DNA: TGTGCCAGCAGCTTATCTCGGCTGAGCGAGCAGTACTTC

size: -
V: TRBV6-4
D: -
J: TRBJ1-1
CDR3: CASSPGPNTEAFF
DNA: TGTGCCAGCAGCCCCGGGCCCAACACTGAAGCTTTCTTT

size: once
V: TRBV5-1
D: TRBD2
J: TRBJ2-7
CDR3: CASSSLAGGGWHEQYF
DNA: TGCGCCAGCAGCTCTCTAGCGGGAGGTGGTTGGCACGAGCAGTACTTC

size: -
V: TRBV6-5
D: TRBD1
J: TRBJ2-7
CDR3: CASGVPGQGVYEQYF
DNA: TGTGCCAGCGGGGTACCGGGACAGGGGGTCTACGAGCAGTACTTC

size: -
V: TRBV7-2
D: TRBD2
J: TRBJ2-1
CDR3: CASSLVRTSGRGDEQFF
DNA: TGTGCCAGCAGCTTAGTAAGGACTAGCGGGAGGGGGGATGAGCAGTTCTTC

size: -
V: TRBV27
D: TRBD2
J: TRBJ2-1
CDR3: CASSFASGRYEQFF
DNA: TGTGCCAGCAGTTTTGCTAGCGGGAGGTATGAGCAGTTCTTC

size: -
V: TRBV28
D: -
J: TRBJ2-1
CDR3: CASSLSLALSYNEQFF
DNA: TGTGCCAGCAGTTTGAGTCTAGCCCTCTCCTACAATGAGCAGTTCTTC

size: -
V: TRBV7-6
D: -
J: TRBJ2-1
CDR3: CASSLSTLPDWLYNEQFF
DNA: TGTGCCAGCAGCTTAAGTACCCTTCCCGATTGGCTCTACAATGAGCAGTTCTTC

size: once
V: TRBV27
D: -
J: TRBJ1-2
CDR3: CASSASRVKSPTYGYTF
DNA: TGTGCCAGCAGTGCGAGCAGGGTTAAGAGCCCGACCTATGGCTACACCTTC

size: once
V: TRBV11-3
D: TRBD2
J: TRBJ2-7
CDR3: CASSLDSSGTYEQYF
DNA: TGTGCCAGCAGCTTAGATTCTAGCGGGACGTACGAGCAGTACTTC

size: -
V: TRBV4-1
D: TRBD2
J: TRBJ2-2
CDR3: CASRPGPVTAGVDTGELFF
DNA: TGCGCCAGCAGACCCGGTCCAGTAACAGCGGGAGTGGATACCGGGGAGCTGTTTTTT

size: -
V: TRBV6-1
D: -
J: TRBJ2-3
CDR3: CASSANKRKTRGGTDTQYF
DNA: TGTGCCAGCAGTGCGAATAAGAGAAAAACACGAGGAGGCACAGATACGCAGTATTTT

size: -
V: TRBV14
D: -
J: TRBJ2-1
CDR3: CASSQVGASSYNEQFF
DNA: TGTGCCAGCAGCCAAGTGGGCGCAAGCTCCTACAATGAGCAGTTCTTC

size: -
V: TRBV10-3
D: -
J: TRBJ1-1
CDR3: CAISESRNTEAFF
DNA: TGTGCCATCAGTGAGTCTAGGAACACTGAAGCTTTCTTT

size: -
V: TRBV29-1
D: -
J: TRBJ2-7
CDR3: CSVVSGSYEQYF
DNA: TGCAGCGTTGTATCGGGGAGCTACGAGCAGTACTTC

size: -
V: TRBV11-2
D: -
J: TRBJ2-7
CDR3: CASSLARRGYEQYF
DNA: TGTGCCAGCAGCTTAGCTCGCAGGGGATACGAGCAGTACTTC

size: -
V: TRBV28
D: TRBD1
J: TRBJ1-2
CDR3: CASSIRAGQIYGYTF
DNA: TGTGCCAGCAGTATCAGAGCGGGACAGATTTATGGCTACACCTTC

size: -
V: TRBV6-5
D: -
J: TRBJ1-1
CDR3: CASSRGTEAFF
DNA: TGTGCCAGCAGTCGGGGAACTGAAGCTTTCTTT

size: -
V: TRBV7-2
D: -
J: TRBJ2-4
CDR3: CASSRRLVLDIQYF
DNA: TGTGCCAGCAGCAGACGACTAGTTCTAGACATTCAGTACTTC

size: once
V: TRBV5-1
D: -
J: TRBJ2-5
CDR3: CASSFSGYQETQYF
DNA: TGCGCCAGCAGCTTTTCAGGTTATCAAGAGACCCAGTACTTC

size: -
V: TRBV19
D: -
J: TRBJ2-7
CDR3: CASSRAASYEQYF
DNA: TGTGCCAGTAGTCGGGCGGCCTCCTACGAGCAGTACTTC

size: -
V: TRBV19
D: TRBD1
J: TRBJ1-1
CDR3: CASSGRTGKQSEAFF
DNA: TGTGCCAGTAGTGGCAGGACAGGGAAGCAGTCTGAAGCTTTCTTT

size: once
V: TRBV11-2
D: TRBD2
J: TRBJ2-7
CDR3: CASSSTSRSSYEQYF
DNA: TGTGCCAGCAGTTCGACTAGCAGAAGCTCCTACGAGCAGTACTTC

size: -
V: TRBV5-6
D: -
J: TRBJ2-5
CDR3: CASSLDWAGRETQYF
DNA: TGTGCCAGCAGCTTGGACTGGGCAGGAAGGGAGACCCAGTACTTC

size: -
V: TRBV7-3
D: TRBD2
J: TRBJ2-7
CDR3: CASSPGPSGRASEQYF
DNA: TGTGCCAGCAGCCCTGGCCCTAGCGGGAGAGCTTCCGAGCAGTACTTC

size: -
V: TRBV4-1
D: TRBD2
J: TRBJ2-3
CDR3: CASSQGQRERTDTQYF
DNA: TGCGCCAGCAGCCAAGGGCAGCGGGAGAGAACAGATACGCAGTATTTT

size: -
V: TRBV7-9
D: -
J: TRBJ1-4
CDR3: CASSFQGHSQEKLFF
DNA: TGTGCCAGCAGCTTTCAAGGGCACAGTCAGGAAAAACTGTTTTTT

size: -
V: TRBV5-1
D: -
J: TRBJ2-1
CDR3: CASSGGGIYNEQFF
DNA: TGCGCCAGCAGCGGCGGAGGGATCTACAATGAGCAGTTCTTC

size: -
V: TRBV18
D: -
J: TRBJ2-3
CDR3: CASSPPVPRDTQYF
DNA: TGTGCCAGCTCACCACCGGTTCCGCGGGATACGCAGTATTTT

size: -
V: TRBV19
D: TRBD1
J: TRBJ2-5
CDR3: CASSPDGTGARRKTQYF
DNA: TGTGCCAGTAGTCCGGACGGGACAGGGGCCCGGCGAAAGACCCAGTACTTC

size: -
V: TRBV2
D: TRBD2
J: TRBJ2-1
CDR3: CASSEVWGGLAEQFF
DNA: TGTGCCAGCAGTGAGGTTTGGGGAGGGCTGGCTGAGCAGTTCTTC